The entry that follows covers one T cell receptor beta chain sequence. V lost 4 bases and J 5 bases, leaving 20 bases between the germline ends. Germline V lookup: CDR1 SGHTA, CDR2 FQGNSA. The CDR3 covers 16 residues. TCRdb keeps only in-frame clones here, not all; method: immunoSEQ multiplex PCR. The sample consists of about 160,000 clones, around nine tenths of them appearing once. Enrolment of Seattle patients took place during active infection, and they were followed longitudinally. The sample belongs to a study of blood T cell repertoires in COVID-19. The sample comprised peripheral blood. The source is a man aged 55 to 70 with COVID-19, enrolled during active disease. This chain links TRBV7-2 with TRBJ1-2, with D possibly matching TRBD1 (5 bases). CDR3 loop: CASSSGTQQGGYGYTF. CDR3 nucleotide sequence: TGTGCCAGCAGCTCAGGGACGCAGCAGGGAGGGTATGGCTACACCTTC.